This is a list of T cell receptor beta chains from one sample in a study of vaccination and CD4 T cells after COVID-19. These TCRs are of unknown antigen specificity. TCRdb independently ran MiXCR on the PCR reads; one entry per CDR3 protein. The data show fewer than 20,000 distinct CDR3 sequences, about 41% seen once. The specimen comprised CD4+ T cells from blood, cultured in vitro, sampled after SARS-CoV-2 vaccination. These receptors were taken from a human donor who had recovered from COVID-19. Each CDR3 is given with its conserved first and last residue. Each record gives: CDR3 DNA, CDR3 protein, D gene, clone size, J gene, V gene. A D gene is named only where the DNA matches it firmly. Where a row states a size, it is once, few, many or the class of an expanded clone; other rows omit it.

DNA: TGCAGTGCTAATGAAGGGGTCACTGAAGCTTTCTTT; CDR3: CSANEGVTEAFF; D: -; size: -; J: TRBJ1-1; V: TRBV20-1
DNA: TGTGCCAGCTCACCAGTTACAGCCCCTAACACTGAAGCTTTCTTT; CDR3: CASSPVTAPNTEAFF; D: -; size: -; J: TRBJ1-1; V: TRBV18
DNA: TGTGCCAGCAGTGACGGTACCAGTTACAATGAGCAGTTCTTC; CDR3: CASSDGTSYNEQFF; D: -; size: -; J: TRBJ2-1; V: TRBV6-4
DNA: TGTGCCAGCAGTGAGGGACTTGCCCCCATCGTAGATACGCAGTATTTT; CDR3: CASSEGLAPIVDTQYF; D: -; size: -; J: TRBJ2-3; V: TRBV6-4
DNA: TGTGCCAGCAGTCCCTTGGGCGGAAACGAGCAGTACTTC; CDR3: CASSPLGGNEQYF; D: -; size: few; J: TRBJ2-7; V: TRBV6-1
DNA: TGTGCCAGCAGCAGGGCCGGGACAGGGGTCCACGAGCAGTACTTC; CDR3: CASSRAGTGVHEQYF; D: TRBD1; size: -; J: TRBJ2-7; V: TRBV5-4
DNA: TGCGCCAGCAGCCGTAGGACAGGGTATAATTCACCCCTCCACTTT; CDR3: CASSRRTGYNSPLHF; D: TRBD1; size: few; J: TRBJ1-6; V: TRBV4-3
DNA: TGTGCCACCAGTGGGGCAGGGGGCACAGATACGCAGTATTTT; CDR3: CATSGAGGTDTQYF; D: -; size: -; J: TRBJ2-3; V: TRBV24-1
DNA: TGTGCCAGCAGCTTAATGACGGACACCCAAGAGACCCAGTACTTC; CDR3: CASSLMTDTQETQYF; D: -; size: -; J: TRBJ2-5; V: TRBV7-6
DNA: TGCAGTGCTAGAGATAACCTAGCGGGTGCTGGAGACATTCAGTACTTC; CDR3: CSARDNLAGAGDIQYF; D: TRBD2; size: -; J: TRBJ2-4; V: TRBV20-1
DNA: TGCAGTGCTAGAGACTCTAGCGGCCGAAGTCACACAGATACGCAGTATTTT; CDR3: CSARDSSGRSHTDTQYF; D: TRBD2; size: -; J: TRBJ2-3; V: TRBV20-1
DNA: TGTGCCAGCAGCTTAGCGACAGGCCAAAATACGCAGTATTTT; CDR3: CASSLATGQNTQYF; D: -; size: -; J: TRBJ2-3; V: TRBV7-2
DNA: TGTGCCAGCAGCGACCCCCCTGCTAGCGGGCCGCAAGAGACCCAGTACTTC; CDR3: CASSDPPASGPQETQYF; D: TRBD2; size: -; J: TRBJ2-5; V: TRBV4-2
DNA: TGTGCCAGCAGCCATACCGGGGCAAGCTCCTACGAGCAGTACTTC; CDR3: CASSHTGASSYEQYF; D: -; size: -; J: TRBJ2-7; V: TRBV6-1
DNA: TGTGCCAGCAGTGTTCGTGGGCGCGAAGATACGCAGTATTTT; CDR3: CASSVRGREDTQYF; D: -; size: -; J: TRBJ2-3; V: TRBV2
DNA: TGTGCCAGCCGATCCCCGGACGGATCGTTGCCTGGAAACACCATATATTTT; CDR3: CASRSPDGSLPGNTIYF; D: -; size: -; J: TRBJ1-3; V: TRBV7-9
DNA: TGCAGTGCTAGGGACTACAATGAGCAGTTCTTC; CDR3: CSARDYNEQFF; D: -; size: few; J: TRBJ2-1; V: TRBV20-1
DNA: TGTGCCAGCACCATAAAAAGCACAGATACGCAGTATTTT; CDR3: CASTIKSTDTQYF; D: -; size: -; J: TRBJ2-3; V: TRBV5-4
DNA: TGTGCCAGCAGCTTGGGAGGGACAGGGCCGACTGAAGCTTTCTTT; CDR3: CASSLGGTGPTEAFF; D: TRBD1; size: -; J: TRBJ1-1; V: TRBV7-9
DNA: TGTGCCAGCAGCTTAGCTTTAACAGGGTCCTCCACTGAAGCTTTCTTT; CDR3: CASSLALTGSSTEAFF; D: -; size: -; J: TRBJ1-1; V: TRBV7-8
DNA: TGTGCCAGCAGCTTCCAGGGACTAGCGTTTTCCTACGAGCAGTACTTC; CDR3: CASSFQGLAFSYEQYF; D: TRBD2; size: -; J: TRBJ2-7; V: TRBV7-2
DNA: TGTGCCAGCGGGGGTCGAATAAATCAGCCCCAGCATTTT; CDR3: CASGGRINQPQHF; D: -; size: -; J: TRBJ1-5; V: TRBV19
DNA: TGCAGTGTGTGGGGACAGGGGTTCTACGAGCAGTACTTC; CDR3: CSVWGQGFYEQYF; D: TRBD1; size: -; J: TRBJ2-7; V: TRBV20-1
DNA: TGTGCCAGCAAAAGAGAGGGGGGGCCGAACACAGATACGCAGTATTTT; CDR3: CASKREGGPNTDTQYF; D: -; size: -; J: TRBJ2-3; V: TRBV6-2/TRBV6-3
DNA: TGTGCCAGCAGCAAGGGATACAGGATGGCTAACTATGGCTACACCTTC; CDR3: CASSKGYRMANYGYTF; D: -; size: few; J: TRBJ1-2; V: TRBV21-1
DNA: TGTGCCACCAGTGACGCCCGACAGGTTAAAGCTTTCTTT; CDR3: CATSDARQVKAFF; D: -; size: medium-sized; J: TRBJ1-1; V: TRBV24-1
DNA: TGTGCCAGCAGGAATTTGGCGGGGGGTGGTGAGCAGTTCTTC; CDR3: CASRNLAGGGEQFF; D: TRBD2; size: few; J: TRBJ2-1; V: TRBV27
DNA: TGTGCCAGCAGTGCCGGCGACAGGGGGAACTTTGGCTACACCTTC; CDR3: CASSAGDRGNFGYTF; D: TRBD1; size: -; J: TRBJ1-2; V: TRBV6-1
DNA: TGTGCCAGCAGGACTGGTGGTATAGACGAGCAGTACTTC; CDR3: CASRTGGIDEQYF; D: -; size: -; J: TRBJ2-7; V: TRBV6-2/TRBV6-3
DNA: TGTGCCAGCAGCCCCCCCCCTGGGCGTAACGAGCAGTACTTC; CDR3: CASSPPPGRNEQYF; D: -; size: -; J: TRBJ2-7; V: TRBV11-1
DNA: TGTGCCAGCAGCCAAGATACTAGCGGGCCCGGAAGGTACTTC; CDR3: CASSQDTSGPGRYF; D: TRBD2; size: -; J: TRBJ2-7; V: TRBV4-2